The TCR beta chain under discussion was sequenced for a study of CD8+ T cells in alopecia areata. The CDR3 runs to 17 residues. V was pared by 3 bases and J by 3 bases, with 9 bases of the junction left unmatched. CDR1 is SGHTA and CDR2 is FQGNSA in the germline V gene. Extracted from the samples, RNA was reverse transcribed into cDNA to serve as the sequencing template. Sequencing was performed with immunoSEQ multiplex PCR; in TCRdb, only in-frame clones are kept and a portion is missing. The table records roughly 4,000 clones, roughly three quarters of them present only once. The treatment: oral pan-JAK inhibitor, 5-10 mg twice daily. Alopecia areata patients had lesional scalp punch biopsies and peripheral blood taken from them. This clone is large in the sample.

The chain combines TRBV7-2 with TRBJ2-3, with 10 bases matching TRBD2. This receptor was identified in a human donor with alopecia areata. Sequencing was performed on skin, taken at week 24, from a patient treated with tofacitinib. The CDR3 coding sequence is TGTGCCAGCAGCTTTTTACCAGCGGGGGGGCGGACAGATACGCAGTATTTT. Encoded protein: CASSFLPAGGRTDTQYF.